This is a list of T cell receptor beta chains from one sample in a study of T cell repertoires in cytomegalovirus infection. TCRdb reprocessed the reads with MiXCR, giving one entry per CDR3 protein. The sample yields about 920,000 distinct CDR3 sequences, around 32% seen once. Antigens of these TCRs are unknown. The sample consisted of cultured CD8+ T cells from PBMCs, taken from culture after CMV antigen stimulation. Receptor source: a human donor in good health (CMV status not recorded). Some clones in this sample may be carry-over from other donors' samples. The CDR3 runs from the conserved cysteine through the conserved F or W. The D gene is left open where the match is weak. Clone sizes are given selectively: once, few, many, or a class where the clone is expanded.

j_call,v_call,clone_size,d_call,cdr3_aa,cdr3_nt
TRBJ1-2,TRBV10-3,.,.,CATPGLYGYTF,TGTGCCACGCCGGGACTGTATGGCTACACCTTC
TRBJ2-1,TRBV6-2/TRBV6-3,.,.,CASSSGDEQFF,TGTGCCAGCAGTTCCGGCGATGAGCAGTTCTTC
TRBJ2-2,TRBV28,.,TRBD2,CANSQRGAGTGELFF,TGTGCCAACAGTCAGCGGGGGGCGGGCACCGGGGAGCTGTTTTTT
TRBJ2-1,TRBV6-6,few,.,CASLEFGGYNEQFF,TGTGCCAGCTTGGAATTCGGAGGCTACAATGAGCAGTTCTTC
TRBJ1-3,TRBV7-6,few,TRBD1,CASFTSDRGSGNTIYF,TGTGCCAGCTTCACCTCGGACAGGGGCTCTGGAAACACCATATATTTT
TRBJ2-5,TRBV6-6,many,TRBD2,CASSRTSGEETQYF,TGTGCCAGCAGCCGGACTAGCGGAGAAGAGACCCAGTACTTC
TRBJ2-2,TRBV12-3/TRBV12-4,.,TRBD2,CASSLVGKLAGYTGELFF,TGTGCCAGCAGTTTAGTGGGAAAACTAGCGGGGTACACCGGGGAGCTGTTTTTT
TRBJ1-2,TRBV7-9,.,TRBD1,CASGPGQAANYGYTF,TGTGCCAGCGGACCAGGACAGGCCGCTAACTATGGCTACACCTTC
TRBJ2-1,TRBV7-9,many,.,CASSPPLTYNEQFF,TGTGCCAGCAGCCCGCCTCTGACATACAATGAGCAGTTCTTC
TRBJ2-4,TRBV20-1,.,.,CSAGRKGKNIQYF,TGCAGTGCAGGGCGCAAAGGCAAAAACATTCAGTACTTC
TRBJ2-3,TRBV28,.,TRBD2,CASSALTGGADTQYF,TGTGCCAGCAGTGCCTTAACGGGGGGTGCAGATACGCAGTATTTT
TRBJ2-1,TRBV20-1,many,TRBD2,CSATSGGTHYNEQFF,TGCAGTGCCACTAGCGGGGGAACTCACTACAATGAGCAGTTCTTC
TRBJ1-5,TRBV6-5,few,.,CASSYSGVGNQPQHF,TGTGCCAGCAGTTACTCGGGGGTTGGCAATCAGCCCCAGCATTTT
TRBJ1-5,TRBV5-1,.,.,CASSPGGAKQPQHF,TGCGCCAGCAGCCCCGGGGGGGCGAAACAGCCCCAGCATTTT
TRBJ2-5,TRBV7-9,.,.,CASSLVGGTGTQYF,TGTGCCAGCAGCTTAGTAGGTGGAACGGGGACCCAGTACTTC
TRBJ2-5,TRBV6-5,few,.,CASSSRLDIQETQYF,TGTGCCAGCAGCTCGAGACTAGATATACAAGAGACCCAGTACTTC
TRBJ2-3,TRBV4-2,many,TRBD2,CASSQDYSWVAGHTDTQYF,TGTGCCAGCAGCCAAGATTATAGTTGGGTAGCGGGTCACACAGATACGCAGTATTTT
TRBJ1-1,TRBV6-5,few,.,CASRHPREGNTEAFF,TGTGCCAGCAGACACCCTCGGGAGGGGAACACTGAAGCTTTCTTT
TRBJ2-3,TRBV7-6,.,.,CASSIRGFADTQYF,TGTGCCAGCAGTATAAGGGGATTCGCAGATACGCAGTATTTT
TRBJ2-5,TRBV4-1,.,.,CASSSRTAKETQYF,TGCGCCAGCAGCTCGCGGACAGCAAAAGAGACCCAGTACTTC
TRBJ2-2,TRBV6-6,.,.,CASNIGGRTGELFF,TGTGCCAGCAACATCGGGGGGCGGACCGGGGAGCTGTTTTTT
TRBJ1-1,TRBV4-3,few,.,CASSQDSGGASSEAFF,TGCGCCAGCAGCCAAGATTCGGGGGGCGCGTCCTCTGAAGCTTTCTTT
TRBJ2-6,TRBV24-1,.,.,CATSDFDTNSGANVLTF,TGTGCCACCAGTGATTTTGACACCAACTCTGGGGCCAACGTCCTGACTTTC
TRBJ1-1,TRBV7-9,few,.,CASSLEPYKAFF,TGTGCCAGCAGCTTAGAGCCCTACAAAGCTTTCTTT
TRBJ2-1,TRBV20-1,.,.,CSADNGEKDEQFF,TGCAGTGCCGATAATGGGGAGAAGGATGAGCAGTTCTTC
TRBJ2-7,TRBV18,.,TRBD1,CVSSPGQGFYEQYF,TGTGTCAGCTCTCCGGGACAGGGGTTCTACGAGCAGTACTTC
TRBJ2-5,TRBV6-5,.,TRBD1,CASSRWGTGELETQYF,TGTGCCAGCAGCCGATGGGGGACAGGGGAATTGGAGACCCAGTACTTC
TRBJ1-2,TRBV12-3/TRBV12-4,.,.,CASSLSPSGAGYGYTF,TGTGCCAGCAGTTTGTCCCCTTCAGGGGCGGGGTATGGCTACACCTTC
TRBJ1-3,TRBV7-6,.,.,CASSLSEGGGNTIYF,TGTGCCAGCAGCTTGTCGGAGGGGGGAGGAAACACCATATATTTT
TRBJ2-7,TRBV7-8,few,TRBD2,CASSFSGLAGGSYEQYF,TGTGCCAGCAGCTTCTCCGGTCTAGCGGGGGGATCCTACGAGCAGTACTTC
TRBJ1-2,TRBV9,.,.,CASSGVGGLTVFDGYTF,TGTGCCAGCAGCGGGGTTGGGGGCCTCACGGTGTTTGATGGCTACACCTTC
TRBJ2-6,TRBV4-1,.,.,CASAFTGSGANVLTF,TGCGCCAGCGCTTTCACGGGTTCTGGGGCCAACGTCCTGACTTTC
TRBJ2-5,TRBV27,.,.,CASSFQGRETQYF,TGTGCCAGCAGTTTCCAGGGTCGAGAGACCCAGTACTTC
TRBJ1-3,TRBV7-9,many,.,CASREGTSAGNTIYF,TGTGCCAGCAGGGAAGGGACGTCGGCTGGAAACACCATATATTTT
TRBJ1-1,TRBV2,.,TRBD1,CASSEWTGVNTEAFF,TGTGCCAGCAGTGAATGGACAGGGGTGAACACTGAAGCTTTCTTT
TRBJ2-1,TRBV6-2/TRBV6-3,few,TRBD2,CASSAHHIARLADNEQFF,TGTGCCAGCAGCGCCCACCATATCGCGAGACTAGCGGACAATGAGCAGTTCTTC
TRBJ1-2,TRBV12-3/TRBV12-4,few,TRBD1,CASSATGPLYGYTF,TGTGCCAGCAGTGCGACAGGGCCCCTCTATGGCTACACCTTC
TRBJ2-3,TRBV7-6,few,.,CASSLGVPDTQYF,TGTGCCAGCAGTCTCGGGGTCCCAGATACGCAGTATTTT
TRBJ2-3,TRBV9,few,TRBD2,CASSVELAGGPDTQYF,TGTGCCAGCAGCGTAGAACTAGCGGGGGGGCCAGATACGCAGTATTTT
TRBJ2-7,TRBV2,.,TRBD1,CASRSLDRGTDDEQYF,TGTGCCAGCAGAAGCTTAGACAGGGGTACAGACGACGAGCAGTACTTC
TRBJ1-5,TRBV24-1,.,.,CATSAPGANQPQHF,TGTGCCACCAGCGCTCCGGGGGCTAATCAGCCCCAGCATTTT
TRBJ1-2,TRBV7-9,few,.,CASSLGITGNTF,TGTGCCAGCAGCTTAGGGATCACTGGAAACACCTTC
TRBJ1-2,TRBV27,.,.,CASARAANYGYTF,TGTGCCAGCGCCCGGGCCGCTAACTATGGCTACACCTTC
TRBJ1-2,TRBV4-3,once,TRBD1,CASSQEGTANYGYTF,TGCGCCAGCAGCCAAGAGGGGACAGCTAACTATGGCTACACCTTC
TRBJ2-1,TRBV19,.,.,CASGWGLSNEQFF,TGTGCCAGCGGATGGGGCCTCAGCAATGAGCAGTTCTTC
TRBJ1-1,TRBV7-6,once,.,CAVGLKNTEAFF,TGTGCCGTGGGACTCAAAAACACTGAAGCTTTCTTT
TRBJ2-4,TRBV4-1,.,TRBD1,CASSIVGDRVENIQYF,TGTGCCAGCTCTATCGTGGGGGACAGGGTGGAAAACATTCAGTACTTC
TRBJ1-1,TRBV5-1,.,.,CASVGRVNTEAFF,TGCGCCAGCGTTGGGCGGGTGAACACTGAAGCTTTCTTT
TRBJ2-3,TRBV7-2,few,.,CASSPFRGPTDTQYF,TGTGCCAGCAGCCCTTTCAGGGGTCCCACAGATACGCAGTATTTT
TRBJ1-1,TRBV12-5,many,.,CASGFAGDGTEAFF,TGTGCTAGTGGTTTTGCCGGGGACGGCACTGAAGCTTTCTTT
TRBJ1-4,TRBV10-3,.,.,CATRDSTNEKLFF,TGTGCCACCAGGGATTCCACTAATGAAAAACTGTTTTTT
TRBJ1-1,TRBV20-1,few,.,CSAREGFTEAFF,TGCAGTGCTAGAGAGGGATTCACTGAAGCTTTCTTT
TRBJ2-3,TRBV12-3/TRBV12-4,.,.,CASSYYTVRTDTQYF,TGTGCCAGCAGTTACTACACCGTCCGCACAGATACGCAGTATTTT
TRBJ1-2,TRBV28,.,TRBD1,CASTPIRRPGQHYGYTF,TGTGCCAGCACTCCGATACGACGGCCGGGACAGCACTATGGCTACACCTTC
TRBJ2-3,TRBV6-5,few,TRBD2,CASSYSRTSVPTDTQYF,TGTGCCAGCAGTTACTCGAGGACTAGCGTGCCCACAGATACGCAGTATTTT